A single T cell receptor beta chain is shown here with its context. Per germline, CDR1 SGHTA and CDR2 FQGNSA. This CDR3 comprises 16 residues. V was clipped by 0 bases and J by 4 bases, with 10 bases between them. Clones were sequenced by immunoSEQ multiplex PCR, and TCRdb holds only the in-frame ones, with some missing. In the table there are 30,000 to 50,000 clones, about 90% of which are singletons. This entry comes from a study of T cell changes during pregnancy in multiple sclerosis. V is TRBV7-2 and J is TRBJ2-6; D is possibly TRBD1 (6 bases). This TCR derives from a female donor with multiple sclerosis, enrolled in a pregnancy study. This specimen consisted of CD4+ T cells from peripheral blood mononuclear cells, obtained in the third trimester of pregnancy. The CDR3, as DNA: TGTGCCAGCAGCTTAGCTACAGGGACAGGGGCCAACGTCCTGACTTTC. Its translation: CASSLATGTGANVLTF. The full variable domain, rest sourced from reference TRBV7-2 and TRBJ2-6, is GAGVSQSPSNKVTEKGKDVELRCDPISGHTALYWYRQSLGQGLEFLIYFQGNSAPDKSGLPSDRFSAERTGGSVSTLTIQRTQQEDSAVYLCASSLATGTGANVLTFGAGSRLTVL.